The 8 T cell receptor beta chains in this list originate from one sample, sequenced in a study of blood T cell repertoires in COVID-19. TCRdb keeps only in-frame clones here, not all; method: immunoSEQ multiplex PCR. The table lists around 160,000 clones, around 87% of them singletons. The material sequenced was peripheral blood. These receptors were obtained from a man older than 75 with acute or convalescent COVID-19.

This clone was picked up a small number of times. The rearrangement joins TRBV6-5 to TRBJ1-6; TRBD1 agrees at 9 bases. J lost 7 bases, V lost 6 bases, and 7 bases had no gene match. This CDR3 comprises 15 residues. CDR1 is MNHEY and CDR2 is SVGAGI in the germline V gene. The CDR3 loop is CASRRGQGQNSPLHF. The DNA of the CDR3 is TGTGCCAGCAGAAGAGGACAGGGGCAGAATTCACCCCTCCACTTT.

In its sample, this clone was seen a few times. The chain has TRBV24-1 and TRBJ2-7; 7 bases fit TRBD1. The CDR3 extends over 15 amino acids. J was trimmed by 0 bases and V by 5 bases; bases with no gene match: 6. From germline, CDR1 is KGHDR and CDR2 SFDVKD. CDR3 sequence: CATSAPTGSSYEQYF. DNA for the CDR3: TGTGCCACCAGTGCCCCGACAGGGTCCTCCTACGAGCAGTACTTC.

The chain couples TRBV19 to TRBJ2-2; 8 nucleotides line up with TRBD1. There are 14 residues in the CDR3. CDR1 is LNHDA and CDR2 is SQIVND in the germline V gene (reference sequence). The V segment lost 7 bases and the J segment 2 bases; nucleotides outside the gene matches: 3. The CDR3 here is CASTGQGNTGELFF. In DNA form, the CDR3 reads TGTGCCAGTACCGGACAGGGCAACACCGGGGAGCTGTTTTTT.

The CDR3 region is CASSSGTGVVETQYF. The CDR3 DNA sequence: TGTGCCAGCAGCTCCGGGACAGGGGTAGTGGAGACCCAGTACTTC. This chain connects TRBV11-3 to TRBJ2-5; 10 bases match TRBD1. The junction had 7 bases not matched to a gene; V was cut back by 4 bases and J by 5 bases. This CDR3 is 15 amino acids long. Germline CDR1 is SGHNT and CDR2 is YENEEA.

This clone came up once. The J gene is TRBJ2-7, the V gene TRBV12-5, with TRBD1 matching over 7 bases. From germline, CDR1 is LGHNT and CDR2 FRNRAP. This CDR3 contains 14 residues. V shed 3 bases, J shed 7 bases, and the junction held 9 bases outside the gene matches. The CDR3 sequence is CASGLQGWLWEQYF. The CDR3 region has the DNA TGTGCTAGTGGTTTACAGGGGTGGTTATGGGAGCAGTACTTC.

The chain has TRBV30 and TRBJ1-1, with D tentatively TRBD1 (6 bases). The V end was cut by 5 bases, the J end by 1 base, with 11 bases between. Germline CDR1 and CDR2: GTSNPN and SVGIG (reference sequence). The CDR3 is made up of 13 amino acids. The CDR3, as DNA: TGTGCCTGGGCCCGGGACAAGAACACTGAAGCTTTCTTT. It yields the protein CAWARDKNTEAFF. Full variable domain (remainder filled in from reference TRBV30 and TRBJ1-1): SQTIHQWPATLVQPVGSPLSLECTVEGTSNPNLYWYRQAAGRGLQLLFYSVGIGQISSEVPQNLSASRPQDRQFILSSKKLLLSDSGFYLCAWARDKNTEAFFGQGTRLTVV.

J is TRBJ2-5 and V is TRBV10-3; 16 nucleotides agree with TRBD2. This CDR3 comprises 19 residues. With V trimmed by 4 bases and J by 4 bases, 12 bases remained unmatched. Per germline, CDR1 ENHRY and CDR2 SYGVKD. The chain's CDR3 is CAISGSGTSGRDLSETQYF. The DNA of the CDR3 is TGTGCCATCAGTGGTTCGGGGACTAGCGGGAGGGATCTCTCAGAGACCCAGTACTTC.

The CDR3 is CASSLPDTNYGYTF. CDR3 coding DNA: TGCGCCAGCAGCTTGCCCGACACCAACTATGGCTACACCTTC. V usage is TRBV5-1 and J usage is TRBJ1-2; D gene uncertain. The CDR3 covers 14 residues. With 1 base removed from V and 2 bases from J, the gap between germline ends came to 9 bases. Per germline, CDR1 SGHRS and CDR2 YFSETQ.